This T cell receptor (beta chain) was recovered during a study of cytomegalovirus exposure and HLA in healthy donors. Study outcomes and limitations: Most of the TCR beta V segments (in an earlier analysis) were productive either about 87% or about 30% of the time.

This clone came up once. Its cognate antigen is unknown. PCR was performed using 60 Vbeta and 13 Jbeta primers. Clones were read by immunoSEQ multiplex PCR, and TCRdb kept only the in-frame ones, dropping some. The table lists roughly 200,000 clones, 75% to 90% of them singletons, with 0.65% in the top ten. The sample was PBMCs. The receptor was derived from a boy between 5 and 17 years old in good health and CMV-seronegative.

The CDR3 reads CASSLGGNGAEAFF. The CDR3, as DNA: TGCGCCAGCAGCTTAGGAGGGAACGGGGCTGAAGCTTTCTTT. The rearrangement uses TRBV5-1 and TRBJ1-1, with D hard to call. Trimming took 2 bases from V and 6 from J, leaving 14 bases between them. The length of the CDR3 is 14 residues. Germline V CDR1 and CDR2: SGHRS, YFSETQ.